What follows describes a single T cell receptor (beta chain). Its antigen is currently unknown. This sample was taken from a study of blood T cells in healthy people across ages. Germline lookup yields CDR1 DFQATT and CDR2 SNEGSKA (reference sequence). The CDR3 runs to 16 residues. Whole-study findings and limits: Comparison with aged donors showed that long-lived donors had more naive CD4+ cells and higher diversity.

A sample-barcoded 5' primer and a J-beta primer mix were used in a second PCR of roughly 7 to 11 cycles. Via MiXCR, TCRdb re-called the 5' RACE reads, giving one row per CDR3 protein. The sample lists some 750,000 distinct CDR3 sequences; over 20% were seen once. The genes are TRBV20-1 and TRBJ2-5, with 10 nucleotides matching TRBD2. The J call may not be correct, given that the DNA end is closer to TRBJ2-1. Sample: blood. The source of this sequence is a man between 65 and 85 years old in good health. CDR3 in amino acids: CSARKDGLADYNEQFF. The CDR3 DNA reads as TGCAGTGCTAGAAAAGACGGACTAGCGGATTACAATGAGCAGTTCTTC.